This paragraph covers one TCR beta chain sequence. Clones were sequenced by immunoSEQ multiplex PCR, and TCRdb holds only the in-frame ones, with some missing. The profile shows about 32,000 clones, around four fifths of them singletons. This specimen belongs to a study of neoadjuvant anti-PD-1 for oral cavity cancer. Time point defined: after neoadjuvant nivolumab, at surgical resection. The material sequenced was PBMCs, taken after nivolumab (anti-PD-1) treatment. This sequence was found in a person aged 35-79 years with oral cavity squamous cell carcinoma.

The CDR3 reads CASSPRGTGFGGYTF. The CDR3 coding sequence is TGTGCCAGCAGCCCGAGGGGGACGGGGTTCGGTGGCTACACCTTC. This chain uses TRBV14 with TRBJ1-2, with D perhaps TRBD1 (6 bases). The CDR3 runs 15 residues. V was shortened by 4 bases and J by 7 bases, with 19 bases between the two germline ends. Germline V gene data show CDR1 as SGHDN and CDR2 as FVKESK.